This TCR beta chain stems from a study of blood T cell repertoires in COVID-19. At the level of the study: Recovery among Cohort 3 donors was established by two negative PCRs, clearance, or symptom resolution. There were acute and convalescent COVID-19 samples, and they came from the United States, Italy and Spain. The cDNA or gDNA used as material had been derived from T cells, B-cell-depleted T cells, or PBMCs.

Measured with immunoSEQ multiplex PCR; TCRdb has only the in-frame clones, and not every one. The sample yields 200,000 or so clones, 80% to 90% seen once. Germline CDR1 and CDR2: MDHEN and SYDVKM. V lost 8 bases to trimming and J lost 5 bases; unmatched junction nucleotides: 11. This CDR3 spans 14 amino acids. Researchers sorted participants into cohorts using their self-reported clinical history. The chain combines TRBV28 with TRBJ1-2, with TRBD1 matching over 7 bases. The receptor's source is a man aged 25 to 45 in a cohort exposed to, infected with or recovered from COVID-19 (not recorded which). The specimen was PBMCs or T cells enriched from blood (not recorded which). The CDR3 loop reads CASSLDRSVYGYTF. The CDR3 bases are TGTGCCAGCTCCCTGGACAGGTCTGTGTATGGCTACACCTTC.